The rows below give T cell receptor beta chains drawn from one sample of a study of cytomegalovirus exposure and HLA in healthy donors. Profiling relied on immunoSEQ multiplex PCR, and the TCRdb table lists in-frame clones only, not all of them. The sample contains 150,000 to 200,000 clones, approximately 71% of which appear only once. Sequenced material: PBMCs. The receptors here all came from a man aged 25 to 40 in good health and CMV-seropositive. Each CDR3 is given without its conserved first and last residue. A row's size may be missing; if present it is once, few, many or a size class.

clone_size v_call cdr3_aa
few TRBV5-4 ASSNRDRAHEQF
NA TRBV27 ASSLLGQRQFNEQF
NA TRBV7-9 ASSQGQETQY
few TRBV5-4 ASSLVSNEQF
NA TRBV19 ASSTTGSTSVEQY
few TRBV6-6 ASSYSGQGGYT
NA TRBV7-9 ASSPLAATTDTQY
NA TRBV5-1 ASSLQQETQY
NA TRBV5-1 ASSPRASGRSRNEQF
NA TRBV7-3 ASSLYVPGELF
once TRBV13 ASSRDRGGLY
NA TRBV4-1 ASSLAAGPDTQY
few TRBV28 ASSPTGGANYGYT
NA TRBV9 ASSVAASRLQETQY
NA TRBV7-8 ASSLRPSGSSYNEQF
NA TRBV7-9 ASSPPQGAETQY
NA TRBV7-2 ASSLPGQGVDTQY
once TRBV7-9 ASSLARVLGANVLT
NA TRBV7-9 ASSSWDRPEQY
NA TRBV15 ATSRGGVDITDTQY
few TRBV13 ASSNPRTGDSPDKNIQY
NA TRBV7-2 ASSSDRDGYT
NA TRBV25-1 ASGGLTYEQY
NA TRBV11-2 ASSLAVAGVGGYT
NA TRBV5-4 ASSLGGFGGSGNTIY
NA TRBV11-2 ASSLGAGTYEQY
NA TRBV10-3 AISEVEAEKLF
NA TRBV10-1 ASSRQGIYEQY
NA TRBV6-5 ASSPQGLHTIY
NA TRBV6-6 ASSSDRSYGYT
NA TRBV6-5 ASSYEMPNTEAF
NA TRBV13 ASSLSLAGGEYGYT